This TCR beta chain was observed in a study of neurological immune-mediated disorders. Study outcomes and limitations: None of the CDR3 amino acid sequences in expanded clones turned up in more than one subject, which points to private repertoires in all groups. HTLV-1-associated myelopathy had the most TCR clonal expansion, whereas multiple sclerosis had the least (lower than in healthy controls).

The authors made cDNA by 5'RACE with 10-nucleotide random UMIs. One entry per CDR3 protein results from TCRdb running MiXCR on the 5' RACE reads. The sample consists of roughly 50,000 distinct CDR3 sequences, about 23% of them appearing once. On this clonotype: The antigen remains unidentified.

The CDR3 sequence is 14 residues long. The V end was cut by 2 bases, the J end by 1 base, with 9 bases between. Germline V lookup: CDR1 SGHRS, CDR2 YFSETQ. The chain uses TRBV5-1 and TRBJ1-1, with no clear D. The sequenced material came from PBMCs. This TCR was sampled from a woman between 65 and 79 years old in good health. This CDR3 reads CASSLLSPNTEAFF. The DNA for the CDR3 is TGCGCCAGCAGCTTATTGAGTCCGAACACTGAAGCTTTCTTT.